This entry lists 18 T cell receptor beta chains sequenced from one sample in a study of T-cell memory formation after mild COVID-19. MiXCR, applied by TCRdb to the 5' RACE reads, yields one record per CDR3 protein. The data show around 150,000 distinct CDR3 sequences, roughly 10% seen once. Sequences were obtained from PBMCs or a T cell subset sorted from them (not recorded which). The source of these receptors is a man between 18 and 29 years old who had mild COVID-19 (a few samples of this study predate the infection). Cell type and time point are not known.

In its sample, this clonotype was seen many times. The V and J genes are TRBV5-1 and TRBJ1-5, with 7 positions matching TRBD1. The CDR3 contains 15 residues. With V trimmed by 5 bases and J by 6 bases, 11 bases remained unmatched. Germline V gene data show CDR1 as SGHRS and CDR2 as YFSETQ. The CDR3 nucleotides are TGCGCCAGCAGTGAAGGAGGGGGCGTGGGTCAGCCCCAGCATTTT. Translating it yields CASSEGGGVGQPQHF.

This clonotype was detected ten times or more. The rearrangement uses TRBV29-1 and TRBJ2-5; D perhaps matches TRBD2 (6 bases). Germline values: CDR1 SQVTM, CDR2 ANQGSEA. Trimming removed 4 bases from V and 3 bases from J, with 9 bases in between. This CDR3 comprises 12 residues. The CDR3 sequence is CSVVPGEETQYF. The DNA for the CDR3 is TGCAGCGTTGTCCCGGGGGAAGAGACCCAGTACTTC.

In its sample, this clonotype was seen a few times. The rearrangement uses TRBV11-1 and TRBJ2-2, with D tentatively TRBD1 (6 bases). The CDR3 is made up of 15 amino acids. The V end was cut by 2 bases, the J end by 5 bases, with 12 bases between. The germline V gene encodes CDR1 SGHAT and CDR2 FQDESV (reference sequence). This CDR3 reads CASSLFQGWTGELFF. The CDR3, as DNA: TGTGCCAGCAGCTTATTTCAGGGGTGGACCGGGGAGCTGTTTTTT.

The table lists this clonotype with many counts. The chain combines TRBV6-6 with TRBJ1-2; D is unresolved. The CDR3 spans 14 residues. Looked up from germline, CDR1 is MNHNY and CDR2 is SVGAGI (reference sequence). The germline V and J ends were trimmed by 2 bases and 8 bases, with 15 bases remaining between them. The CDR3 sequence is CASSYPDDLGGYTF. The CDR3 region has the DNA TGTGCCAGCAGTTACCCGGACGACCTGGGCGGCTACACCTTC.

This clonotype occurred many times. The rearrangement joins TRBV12-3 or TRBV12-4 to TRBJ2-4; TRBD1 agrees at 8 bases. Trimming took 8 bases from V and 2 from J; bases not matched to a gene: 5. The CDR3 spans 14 residues. CDR3 sequence reads: CASGGQVSKNIQYF. The CDR3, as DNA: TGTGCCAGCGGGGGACAGGTGTCCAAAAACATTCAGTACTTC.

The rearrangement uses TRBV18 and TRBJ2-1, with 7 bases that match TRBD1. Germline V gene data show CDR1 as KGHSH and CDR2 as LQKENI. The J segment lost 3 bases and the V segment lost 4 bases, leaving 6 bases of the junction unmatched. CDR3 size: 15 residues. The CDR3 loop is CASSLARQGYNEQFF. CDR3 DNA: TGTGCCAGCTCACTCGCGAGACAGGGCTACAATGAGCAGTTCTTC.

The V gene is TRBV20-1, the J gene TRBJ2-3; no definite D call. With 2 bases removed from V and 3 bases from J, the gap between germline ends came to 12 bases. Germline loops: CDR1 DFQATT, CDR2 SNEGSKA (reference sequence). This CDR3 is built from 14 residues. The CDR3 DNA sequence: TGCAGTGCTAGAATAGGGCTAGTAACAGATACGCAGTATTTT. Translating it yields CSARIGLVTDTQYF.

The chain combines TRBV5-6 with TRBJ1-5; a weak D match, TRBD1 (6 bases). Per germline, CDR1 SGHDT and CDR2 YYEEEE. V lost 4 bases to trimming and J lost 4 bases, with 15 bases between them. The CDR3 has 15 residues. In nucleotides, the CDR3 is TGTGCCAGCAGCATCCAGGACAGACAGAATCAGCCCCAGCATTTT. It is translated as CASSIQDRQNQPQHF.

This sequence joins TRBV4-1 and TRBJ2-3; possibly TRBD2 for D (5 bases). Germline values: CDR1 MGHRA, CDR2 YSYEKL. There are 15 residues in the CDR3. Trimming stripped 2 bases from V and 7 bases from J, with 16 bases between. The CDR3 DNA reads as TGCGCCAGCAGCCAAATAGGACTTCCTGTGAATACGCAGTATTTT. This translates into CASSQIGLPVNTQYF.

This clonotype was observed a handful of times. V usage is TRBV10-1 and J usage is TRBJ2-5; D is possibly TRBD2 (6 bases). V lost 3 bases, J lost 3 bases, and 8 bases lay in between. Germline CDR1 WNHNN, CDR2 SYGVQD (reference sequence). CDR3 length: 13 amino acids. The CDR3 DNA follows: TGCGCCAGCAGTGAAGGCGGGGAAGAGACCCAGTACTTC. It is translated as CASSEGGEETQYF.

This clonotype has more than one count but fewer than ten. The V and J genes are TRBV7-3 and TRBJ2-7; 10 nucleotides align to TRBD2. Per the germline V gene, CDR1 is SGHTA and CDR2 is FQGTGA. The V gene end was trimmed by 3 bases and the J gene end by 0 bases; junction bases not matched to a gene: 8. CDR3 length: 17 amino acids. CDR3 region: CASSFRLAGVSSYEQYF. The CDR3 DNA is TGTGCCAGCAGCTTTAGGCTAGCGGGGGTTTCCTCCTACGAGCAGTACTTC. Using reference TRBV7-3 and TRBJ2-7 for the parts outside the CDR3, the full variable domain is GAGVSQTPSNKVTEKGKYVELRCDPISGHTALYWYRQSLGQGPEFLIYFQGTGAADDSGLPNDRFFAVRPEGSVSTLKIQRTERGDSAVYLCASSFRLAGVSSYEQYFGPGTRLTVT.

This clonotype came up many times. The chain couples TRBV27 to TRBJ2-7; no definite D call. Trimming cost V 5 bases and J 3 bases, with 5 bases left between them. Germline V gives CDR1 MNHEY, CDR2 SMNVEV (reference sequence). The CDR3 contains 11 residues. The chain's CDR3 is CASSNNYEQYF. CDR3 DNA: TGTGCCAGCAGTAACAACTACGAGCAGTACTTC.

This clonotype came up many times. The chain couples TRBV29-1 to TRBJ2-3, with 14 nucleotides matching TRBD2. This CDR3 comprises 14 residues. The V and J ends lost 4 bases and 5 bases, in that order; junction bases with no gene match: 2. The germline V gene encodes CDR1 SQVTM and CDR2 ANQGSEA. CDR3 in DNA: TGCAGCGTTGCGGGGACTAGCGGGGGAGATACGCAGTATTTT. Amino acids: CSVAGTSGGDTQYF.

In its sample, this clonotype was seen a few times. V gene TRBV24-1 combines with J gene TRBJ2-3, with 9 bases lining up with TRBD1. The V and J ends lost 6 bases and 6 bases, in that order; junction bases with no gene match: 27. The germline V gene has CDR1 KGHDR and CDR2 SFDVKD. This CDR3 region has 21 residues. CDR3 DNA: TGTGCCACCAGTAATCTTCTTTTTCGATTGCCTAACAGGGGGCTGATCGATACGCAGTATTTT. Protein: CATSNLLFRLPNRGLIDTQYF.

There are a few counts of this clonotype. This chain connects TRBV24-1 to TRBJ2-5; weak D call: TRBD1 (6 bases). The V and J ends lost 3 bases and 2 bases respectively, with 9 bases between them. The germline V gene has CDR1 KGHDR and CDR2 SFDVKD. This CDR3 spans 14 amino acids. The CDR3 DNA reads as TGTGCCACCAGTGATCGGACAGCTCAAGAGACCCAGTACTTC. It is translated as CATSDRTAQETQYF.

This clonotype was found a few times. The V gene is TRBV19, the J gene TRBJ1-1, with D possibly being TRBD1 (5 bases). The V gene's germline CDR1 is LNHDA and CDR2 SQIVND (reference sequence). The V end was cut by 7 bases, the J end by 5 bases, with 14 bases between. CDR3 length: 13 amino acids. In DNA, the CDR3 is TGTGCCAGTATGGGTGCAGGGATGACTGAAGCTTTCTTT. Amino acid sequence: CASMGAGMTEAFF.

The CDR3 DNA reads as TGTGCCAGCAGTTTATTCGGGGGTGCCAAAAACATTCAGTACTTC. Residues: CASSLFGGAKNIQYF. The chain recombines TRBV28 with TRBJ2-4, with D possibly TRBD2 on 6 matching bases. Looked up from germline, CDR1 is MDHEN and CDR2 is SYDVKM. This CDR3 has 15 amino acids. Trimming stripped 1 base from V and 1 base from J, with 8 bases between.

The sample holds many counts of this clonotype. The genes are TRBV15 and TRBJ1-1; D gene uncertain. The CDR3 has 12 amino acids. Germline CDR1 reads LNHNV; CDR2 reads YYDKDF (reference sequence). The ends were cut back, 0 bases at V and 10 bases at J, with 9 bases in the middle. CDR3: CATSRDVEGAFF. Written as DNA, the CDR3 is TGTGCCACCAGCAGAGATGTCGAGGGAGCTTTCTTT.